This T cell receptor (beta chain) was identified in a study of radiation and T cells in renal cell carcinoma. On the study more broadly: Nephrectomy followed 15 Gy stereotactic body radiation by 4 weeks. The study's findings and limits: In blood, top tumor clones expanded by 2 weeks, shrinking by 4.

The assay was immunoSEQ multiplex PCR, and TCRdb's table has in-frame clones only and misses some. The sample records approximately 150,000 clones, 88% being singletons. As for time point: baseline pretreatment blood. As to treatment: 15 Gy SBRT to primary tumor, nephrectomy 4 weeks later. Serial blood draws occurred at baseline and 2 and 4 weeks post-SBRT. The patient's renal cell carcinoma had clear cell pathology. This clone occurred a few times. Its antigen is as yet unknown. CDR3 size: 13 residues. Trimming removed 2 bases at V and 7 bases at J, with 11 bases between. Germline lookup yields CDR1 SGHNT and CDR2 YENEEA.

The V and J genes are TRBV11-3 and TRBJ1-1; a weak D match, TRBD1 (5 bases). Here the sequenced sample was blood, taken from a patient whose treatment included radiotherapy and nephrectomy. The sequence was collected from a woman in her sixties or seventies with renal cell carcinoma. CDR3 nucleotides: TGTGCCAGCAGCTTAAATCCCGGGGGTGAAGCTTTCTTT. Translation gives CASSLNPGGEAFF.